This T cell receptor beta chain was documented in a study of T cell responses to AZD1222 COVID-19 vaccine. Trimming removed 0 bases at V and 9 bases at J, with 10 bases between. CDR3 length: 13 amino acids. CDR1 is LGHNA and CDR2 is YSLEER in the germline V gene. Sequencing was performed with immunoSEQ multiplex PCR; in TCRdb, only in-frame clones are kept and a portion is missing. Seen here are about 94,000 clones, nearly 90% observed once, and the top ten hold roughly 9.1%. Findings of the study overall: Only after the peak T cell response were repertoires sampled. Two doses of AZD1222 preceded a rise in Spike-specific TCR breadth and depth. Seropositive status at baseline applied to only 5 to 7 AZD1222 recipients.

Concerning this clone itself: The antigen is not known.

The material sequenced was peripheral blood, taken on day 0 of AZD1222 vaccination. This chain connects TRBV4-3 to TRBJ2-3, with D unclear. This receptor was identified in an adult in good health. The CDR3 DNA sequence: TGCGCCAGCAGCCAAGAAAATTGGGGAACGCAGTATTTT. Encoded protein: CASSQENWGTQYF.